A selection of T cell receptor beta chains follows, all from one sample in a study of blood T cells in healthy people across ages. TCRdb analysed the 5' RACE reads with MiXCR anew, one entry per CDR3 protein. The table has about 1.5 million distinct CDR3 sequences, 35% to 45% seen once; the top ten hold about 4%. Sequenced: blood. These receptors were taken from a woman between 18 and 30 years old in good health. CDR3s include the opening cysteine and the closing phenylalanine or tryptophan. The order of the fields is J gene, V gene, clone size, D gene, CDR3 DNA, CDR3 protein. The D gene is left open where the match is weak. Clone size appears in some rows only: once, few, many, or a class for an expanded clone.

TRBJ2-7 | TRBV29-1 | NA | TRBD1 | TGCAGCGGTGCAGGGGGAAACGAGCAGTACTTC | CSGAGGNEQYF
TRBJ2-7 | TRBV5-1 | few | TRBD1 | TGCGCCAGCAGCTTGACTCTCCTGACGACAGGGGACTACGAGCAGTACTTC | CASSLTLLTTGDYEQYF
TRBJ2-3 | TRBV6-6 | NA | NA | TGTGCCAGCCAGGATCAGGGACGGGGCACAGATACGCAGTATTTT | CASQDQGRGTDTQYF
TRBJ2-7 | TRBV12-3/TRBV12-4 | NA | NA | TGTGCCAGCAGGGCCGACAGTACCTACGAGCAGTACTTC | CASRADSTYEQYF
TRBJ1-2 | TRBV19 | few | NA | TGTGCCAGTAGTATCGGGACGAAAGCTAACTATGGCTACACCTTC | CASSIGTKANYGYTF
TRBJ1-2 | TRBV12-3/TRBV12-4 | few | NA | TGTGCCAGCAGTTCGGAGTATAGACCTTTAGGCTACACCTTC | CASSSEYRPLGYTF
TRBJ1-2 | TRBV25-1 | NA | TRBD1 | TGTGCCAGCAGTGAATATGCCAGGGGGCTGGTTGGCTACACCTTC | CASSEYARGLVGYTF
TRBJ2-5 | TRBV10-1 | few | NA | TGCGCCAGCAGTGTGGCAGGGACAATTGAGACCCAGTACTTC | CASSVAGTIETQYF
TRBJ1-6 | TRBV25-1 | NA | NA | TGTGCCAGCAGCCCCCCGTTGGGGGTAAATTCACCCCTCCACTTT | CASSPPLGVNSPLHF
TRBJ2-1 | TRBV20-1 | few | NA | TGCAGTGCTAGCAGAGAAGGGCGGCCCTACAATGAGCAGTTCTTC | CSASREGRPYNEQFF
TRBJ1-2 | TRBV9 | NA | NA | NA | CASSVDGVGYGTF
TRBJ2-7 | TRBV7-2 | NA | TRBD1 | TGTGCCAGCAGCCCCGGACAGGGATACTCCTACGAGCAGTACTTC | CASSPGQGYSYEQYF
TRBJ2-7 | TRBV2 | once | TRBD2 | TGTGCCAGCAGTGAACGTCCTGGCGGGAGGCCCCCCTACGAGCAGTACTTC | CASSERPGGRPPYEQYF
TRBJ2-7 | TRBV20-1 | once | NA | TGCAGAGCGGTGGGCGGCGACCTTTCCGGGCAGTACTTC | CRAVGGDLSGQYF
TRBJ1-4 | TRBV6-2/TRBV6-3 | NA | NA | TGTGCCAGCAGCGCTACTTGCGGCGGTGAAAAACTGTTTTTT | CASSATCGGEKLFF
TRBJ2-5 | TRBV7-2 | NA | TRBD1 | TGTGCCAGCAGCTTAGGACAGGGGGGACAAGAGACCCAGTACTTC | CASSLGQGGQETQYF
TRBJ2-1 | TRBV20-1 | NA | TRBD1 | TGCAGTGCTGCGACAGGGTTTCAGGCAAATGAGCAGTTCTTC | CSAATGFQANEQFF
TRBJ2-1 | TRBV9 | NA | TRBD2 | TGTGCCAGCAGCGTAGGGGCGGGACAGGTCACTAGCGGGAGCTACAATGAGCAGTTCTTC | CASSVGAGQVTSGSYNEQFF
TRBJ2-1 | TRBV20-1 | NA | TRBD2 | TGCAGTGCTCGCATCACCGGGACTAGCGGGGGAGACTCCTACAATGAGCAGTTCTTC | CSARITGTSGGDSYNEQFF
TRBJ2-6 | TRBV12-3/TRBV12-4 | NA | NA | TGTGCCAGCAGTCCTTGGGGATGGGGCTCTGGGGCCAACGTCCTGACTTTC | CASSPWGWGSGANVLTF
TRBJ2-3 | TRBV10-3 | few | TRBD1 | TGTGCCATCAGTGAGCCGGGACAGGGTTACACAGATACGCAGTATTTT | CAISEPGQGYTDTQYF
TRBJ2-7 | TRBV27 | few | NA | TGTGCCAGCAGTTTAAGGGGCCTCCTCCCATACGAGCAGTACTTC | CASSLRGLLPYEQYF
TRBJ2-7 | TRBV5-1 | NA | TRBD2 | TGCGCCAGCAGCATCGGACTAGTCCGCGAGCAGTACTTC | CASSIGLVREQYF
TRBJ2-1 | TRBV20-1 | NA | NA | TGCAGTGCCCCCCGCGGGCCCTCCTACGAGCAGTTCTTC | CSAPRGPSYEQFF
TRBJ2-3 | TRBV6-5 | few | NA | TGTGCCAGCAGTTACATCCATGGGCCCACAGATACGCAGTATTTT | CASSYIHGPTDTQYF
TRBJ1-2 | TRBV24-1 | NA | NA | TGTGCCACCAGTGATTTGGGAGGCGAGGATGGCTACACCTTC | CATSDLGGEDGYTF
TRBJ2-7 | TRBV12-3/TRBV12-4 | once | NA | TGTGCCGGCAGCCCCTCAGGGGGGCTCCCCTACGAGCAGTACTTC | CAGSPSGGLPYEQYF
TRBJ2-7 | TRBV5-4 | NA | NA | TGTGCCAGCAGCTTGTCCACTAGAACCTACAATGAGCAGTACTTC | CASSLSTRTYNEQYF
TRBJ1-1 | TRBV28 | NA | TRBD1 | TGTGCCACCGGGACAGCACTGAACACTGAAGCTTTCTTT | CATGTALNTEAFF
TRBJ2-1 | TRBV20-1 | many | TRBD2 | TGCAGTGCTAGAGATAGGGCTAGCGGGATCTACAATGAGCAGTTCTTC | CSARDRASGIYNEQFF
TRBJ1-5 | TRBV4-1 | NA | TRBD1 | TGCGCCAGCAGCCAAGCACAGGGGGGCACTCAGCCCCAGCATTTT | CASSQAQGGTQPQHF
TRBJ2-7 | TRBV7-9 | NA | TRBD1 | TGTGCCAGCAGCTTAACCGGACAGGGATTCGCCCACGGCGAGCAGTACTTC | CASSLTGQGFAHGEQYF
TRBJ2-1 | TRBV7-2 | few | TRBD1 | TGTGCCAGCAGCGGGACAGGGATCAATGAGCAGTTCTTC | CASSGTGINEQFF
TRBJ2-4 | TRBV13 | few | NA | TGTGCCAGCAGCGGGGGAAACTCGAGGGACATTCAGTACTTC | CASSGGNSRDIQYF
TRBJ2-4 | TRBV20-1 | NA | NA | TGCAGTGCTCCCCTCATTGGGAGACCGGACATTCAGTACTTC | CSAPLIGRPDIQYF
TRBJ1-1 | TRBV12-3/TRBV12-4 | few | NA | TGTGCCAGCAGTTTACAAGGTCTTCGGGGACTCCGCCCCATGAACACTGAAGCTTTCTTT | CASSLQGLRGLRPMNTEAFF
TRBJ2-3 | TRBV25-1 | few | TRBD2 | TGTGCCAGCAGTGTAACTAGCGGGGGCTCAGATACGCAGTATTTT | CASSVTSGGSDTQYF
TRBJ1-4 | TRBV13 | few | NA | TGTGCCAGCAGCTCTAGGTGGGGCACTAATGAAAAACTGTTTTTT | CASSSRWGTNEKLFF
TRBJ1-6 | TRBV4-3 | NA | NA | TGCGCCAGCAGCCGGCGGACGGATTCACCCCTCCACTTT | CASSRRTDSPLHF
TRBJ1-2 | TRBV29-1 | NA | NA | TGCAGCGTGGCTGGCGGCGGGGCTAACTATGGCTACACCTTC | CSVAGGGANYGYTF
TRBJ2-7 | TRBV6-5 | NA | TRBD1 | TGTGCCAGCAGCCCTAGAATCCTACAGGGGGGTTATGAGCAGTACTTC | CASSPRILQGGYEQYF
TRBJ2-5 | TRBV20-1 | NA | NA | TGCAGTGCTAGCCATCCTGGGGGAGAGCAGTACTTC | CSASHPGGEQYF
TRBJ1-1 | TRBV27 | few | TRBD1 | TGTGCCAGCAGCCGGAGGTACCTGGACAGGGGTAGAACTGAAGCTTTCTTT | CASSRRYLDRGRTEAFF
TRBJ2-7 | TRBV29-1 | many | NA | TGCAGCGTTGGTATAGCAGGGGCCTACGAGCAGTACTTC | CSVGIAGAYEQYF
TRBJ2-3 | TRBV11-2 | NA | NA | TGTGCCGGCAGATATCCCCTCGACCGACCTGGCACAGATACGCAGTATTTT | CAGRYPLDRPGTDTQYF
TRBJ2-1 | TRBV4-2 | many | NA | TGTGCCAGCAGCCAAGATTTGGCTAGCAGTTACAATGAGCAGTTCTTC | CASSQDLASSYNEQFF